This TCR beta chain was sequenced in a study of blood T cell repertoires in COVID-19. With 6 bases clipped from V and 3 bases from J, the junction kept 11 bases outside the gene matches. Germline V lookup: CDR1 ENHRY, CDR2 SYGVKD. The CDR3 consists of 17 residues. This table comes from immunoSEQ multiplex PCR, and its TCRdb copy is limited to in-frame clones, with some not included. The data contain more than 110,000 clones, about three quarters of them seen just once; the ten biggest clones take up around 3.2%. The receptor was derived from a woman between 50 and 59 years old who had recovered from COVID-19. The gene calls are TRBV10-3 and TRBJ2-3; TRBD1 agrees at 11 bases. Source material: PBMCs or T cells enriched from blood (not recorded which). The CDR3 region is CAIRGPNRDRGTDTQYF. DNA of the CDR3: TGTGCCATCAGGGGACCCAATCGGGACAGGGGGACAGATACGCAGTATTTT.